The 5 T cell receptor beta chains below come from one sample, sequenced in a study of Graves' ophthalmopathy and Graves' hyperthyroidism. Using RNA transcripts, the TCR beta CDR3 regions were amplified. Second-round multiplex PCR followed a first-round RT-PCR using HTBI primers. In TCRdb, the multiplex PCR reads were re-called with MiXCR into one record per CDR3 protein. This sample has some 380,000 distinct CDR3 sequences, with 15% found just once. Sequenced input: peripheral blood. Every receptor here comes from a woman between 18 and 30 years old with stable Graves' hyperthyroidism.

This chain links TRBV7-2 with TRBJ2-5, with 12 positions matching TRBD1. CDR1 SGHTA and CDR2 FQGNSA come from the germline V gene. The CDR3 has 16 amino acids. Trimming took 1 base from V and 5 from J; bases not matched to a gene: 5. The CDR3 reads CASSLVGTGGAETQYF. CDR3 DNA sequence: TGTGCCAGCAGCTTAGTTGGGACAGGGGGCGCGGAGACCCAGTACTTC. Combining the CDR3 with reference TRBV7-2 and TRBJ2-5 gives the whole variable domain GAGVSQSPSNKVTEKGKDVELRCDPISGHTALYWYRQSLGQGLEFLIYFQGNSAPDKSGLPSDRFSAERTGGSVSTLTIQRTQQEDSAVYLCASSLVGTGGAETQYFGPGTRLLVL.

In this sample, this clonotype turned up many times. The rearrangement uses TRBV6-1 and TRBJ1-1; no clear D. There are 12 residues in the CDR3. V lost 7 bases and J lost 0, with 6 bases in between. CDR1 and CDR2 from the germline V gene are MNHNS and SASEGT. The CDR3 nucleotides are TGTGCCAGCATGAGAATGAACACTGAAGCTTTCTTT. Translation gives CASMRMNTEAFF.

This clonotype was seen repeatedly, ten times or more. The chain couples TRBV25-1 to TRBJ1-1; tentatively, D is TRBD1 (5 bases). This CDR3 comprises 13 residues. Deletions cut 8 bases from V and 8 bases from J, with 18 bases between. The V gene's germline CDR1 is MGHDK and CDR2 SYGVNS. In DNA form, the CDR3 reads TGTGCCAGCGGGCGGGGCAGGCGTACCGAAGCTTTCTTT. It is translated as CASGRGRRTEAFF. Using reference TRBV25-1 and TRBJ1-1 for the parts outside the CDR3, the full variable domain is EADIYQTPRYLVIGTGKKITLECSQTMGHDKMYWYQQDPGMELHLIHYSYGVNSTEKGDLSSESTVSRIRTEHFPLTLESARPSHTSQYLCASGRGRRTEAFFGQGTRLTVV.

This clonotype was found a few times. This CDR3 reads CASSQEGSKGNGQPQHF. The DNA for the CDR3 is TGCGCCAGCAGCCAAGAGGGGTCGAAGGGAAATGGGCAGCCCCAGCATTTT. The chain has TRBV4-1 and TRBJ1-5; D is unresolved. Between the trimmed V and J ends, which lost 0 bases and 7 bases, there was a span of 19 bases. This CDR3 region has 17 residues. Germline lookup yields CDR1 MGHRA and CDR2 YSYEKL.

This clonotype was seen ten or more times. This chain connects TRBV2 to TRBJ2-7; D is uncertain. V was shortened by 1 base and J by 4 bases, with 11 bases between the two germline ends. Germline loops: CDR1 SNHLY, CDR2 FYNNEI. The CDR3 is 14 residues long. CDR3 bases: TGTGCCAGCAGTGAAGGCTTAGAAGAGTACGAGCAGTACTTC. Translation: CASSEGLEEYEQYF.